The entry that follows covers one TCR beta chain sequence. The antigen is undetermined. There are 16 residues in the CDR3. Looked up from germline, CDR1 is LNHDA and CDR2 is SQIVND (reference sequence). J gave up 3 bases and V 4 bases, and 4 bases lay outside the gene matches. The data originate from a study of cytomegalovirus exposure and HLA in healthy donors. The PCR had 60 Vbeta and 13 Jbeta primers. Produced via immunoSEQ multiplex PCR; TCRdb's table is partial and in-frame only. This sample lists over 40,000 clones; its ten largest clones have under 2.5%. Study-wide results and caveats: The listing of some 170 TCR beta chains classed them as cytomegalovirus-associated. A later analysis linked a missense DCLRE1C variant to TCR beta V- and J-gene trimming. By HLA locus, TCR association rates varied in a later analysis, with DRB1 showing the most and HLA-C the fewest. The authors later found most CMV-associated TCR beta chains appeared HLA-restricted.

This sequence joins TRBV19 and TRBJ2-2; 11 nucleotides line up with TRBD2. Sample: PBMCs. This clonotype was obtained from a middle-aged woman in good health and CMV-seronegative. This CDR3 is CASSKASGRYTGELFF. The CDR3 coding sequence is TGTGCCAGTAGTAAGGCTAGCGGGAGGTACACCGGGGAGCTGTTTTTT.